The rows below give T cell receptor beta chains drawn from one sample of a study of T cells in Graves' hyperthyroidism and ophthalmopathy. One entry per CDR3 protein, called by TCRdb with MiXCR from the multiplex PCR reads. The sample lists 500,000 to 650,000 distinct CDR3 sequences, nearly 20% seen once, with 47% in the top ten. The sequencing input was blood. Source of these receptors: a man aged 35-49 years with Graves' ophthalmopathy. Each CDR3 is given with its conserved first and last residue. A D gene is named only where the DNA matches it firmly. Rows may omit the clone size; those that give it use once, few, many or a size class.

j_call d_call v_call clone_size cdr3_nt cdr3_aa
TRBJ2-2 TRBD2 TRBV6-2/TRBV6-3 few TGTGCCAGCCGACTAGCGGGGGGGACCGGGGAGCTGTTTTTT CASRLAGGTGELFF
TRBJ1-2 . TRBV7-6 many TGTGCCAGCAGCTTAAGTTGGGACGGCAACTATGGCTACACCTTC CASSLSWDGNYGYTF
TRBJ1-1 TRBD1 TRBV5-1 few TGCGCCAGCAGCACGACAGGGTTGCGCACTGAAGCTTTCTTT CASSTTGLRTEAFF
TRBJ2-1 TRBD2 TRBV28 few TGTGCCAGCAGCCCTTGGGGGGGAGTAACCTACAATGAGCAGTTCTTC CASSPWGGVTYNEQFF
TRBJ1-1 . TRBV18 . TGTGCCAGCTCACCACCCTCGACTGGGGACACTGAAGCTTTCTTT CASSPPSTGDTEAFF
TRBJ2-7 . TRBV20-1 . TGCAGTGCTAGACGAGGTGTGAGGGGATACGAGCAGTACTTC CSARRGVRGYEQYF
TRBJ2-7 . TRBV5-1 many TGCGCCAGCAGCTTGGAGCGTCTCTCCTACGAGCAGTACTTC CASSLERLSYEQYF
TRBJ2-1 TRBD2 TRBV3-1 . TGTGCCAGCAGCCCCTCTAGCGGACGAGTTGACAATGAGCAGTTCTTC CASSPSSGRVDNEQFF
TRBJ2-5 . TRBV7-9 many TGTGCCAGCAGCTTAGTGGTATGGGAGAACGAGACCCAGTACTTC CASSLVVWENETQYF
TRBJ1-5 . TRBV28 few TGTGTAGCGGGTGGAGTCAATCAGCCCCAGCATTTT CVAGGVNQPQHF
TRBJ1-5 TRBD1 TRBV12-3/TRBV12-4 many TGTGCCAGCAGCCTCACCCAACAGGGGGCTAATCAGCCCCAGCATTTT CASSLTQQGANQPQHF
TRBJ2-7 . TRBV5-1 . TGCGCCAGCAGCTTGGTAGGAGCAGTCGTCTACGAGCAGTACTTC CASSLVGAVVYEQYF
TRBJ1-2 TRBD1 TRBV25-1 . TGTGCCAGTACAGGGGGCGCGGGGGACTATGGCTACACCTTC CASTGGAGDYGYTF
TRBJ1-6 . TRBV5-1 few TGCGCCAGCAGCCCCAAAACAGATTCACCCCTCCACTTT CASSPKTDSPLHF
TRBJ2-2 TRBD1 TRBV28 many TGTGCCAGCAGTCCCACTGGGACAGGTGCGAACACCGGGGAGCTGTTTTTT CASSPTGTGANTGELFF
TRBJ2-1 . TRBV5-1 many TGCGCCAGCAGGGGAAGGGGATCCTCCTACAATGAGCAGTTCTTC CASRGRGSSYNEQFF
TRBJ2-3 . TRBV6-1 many TGTGCCAGCAGTGAAGCGCTAGAACAGGCAGATACGCAGTATTTT CASSEALEQADTQYF
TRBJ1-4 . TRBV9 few TGTGCCAGCAGCGTAGGAACAGAAAATGAAAAACTGTTTTTT CASSVGTENEKLFF
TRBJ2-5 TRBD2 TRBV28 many TGTGCCAGCAGTTTGACTAGCGGGGCAAAAGAGACCCAGTACTTC CASSLTSGAKETQYF
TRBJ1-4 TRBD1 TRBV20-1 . TGCAGTGCTAGTCAGGGGGTGGGAAAACTGTTTTTT CSASQGVGKLFF
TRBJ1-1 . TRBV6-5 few TGTGCCAGCAGTCCTACTCAAACTGAAGCTTTCTTT CASSPTQTEAFF
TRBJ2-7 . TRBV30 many TGTGCCTGGAGTATCCCCGGGACCCTCGACGAGCAGTACTTC CAWSIPGTLDEQYF
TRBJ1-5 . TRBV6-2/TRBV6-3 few TGTGCCAGCAGTTTTATAGGGTATCAGCCCCAGCATTTT CASSFIGYQPQHF
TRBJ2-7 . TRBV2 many TGTGCCAGCACCTGGGACTGGAGCTCCTACGAGCAGTACTTC CASTWDWSSYEQYF
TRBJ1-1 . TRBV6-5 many TGTGCCAGCAGTTACTCGGCGGGGATGGCTGAAGCTTTCTTT CASSYSAGMAEAFF
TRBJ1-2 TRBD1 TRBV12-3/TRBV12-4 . TGTGCCAGCACCCCGACAGGGAACTATGGCTACACCTTC CASTPTGNYGYTF
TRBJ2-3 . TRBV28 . TGTGCCAGCAGCCGGCCGGATACGCAGTATTTT CASSRPDTQYF
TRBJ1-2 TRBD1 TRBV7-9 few TGTGCCAGTAGCTGGGACAGACAAAGGTGGACCTTC CASSWDRQRWTF
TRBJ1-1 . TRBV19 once TGTGCCAGTAGTATACAGGGCGCGAACACTGAAGCTTTCTTT CASSIQGANTEAFF
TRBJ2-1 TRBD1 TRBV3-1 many TGTGCCAGCAGCCCGACAGGGTCCAATGAGCAGTTCTTC CASSPTGSNEQFF